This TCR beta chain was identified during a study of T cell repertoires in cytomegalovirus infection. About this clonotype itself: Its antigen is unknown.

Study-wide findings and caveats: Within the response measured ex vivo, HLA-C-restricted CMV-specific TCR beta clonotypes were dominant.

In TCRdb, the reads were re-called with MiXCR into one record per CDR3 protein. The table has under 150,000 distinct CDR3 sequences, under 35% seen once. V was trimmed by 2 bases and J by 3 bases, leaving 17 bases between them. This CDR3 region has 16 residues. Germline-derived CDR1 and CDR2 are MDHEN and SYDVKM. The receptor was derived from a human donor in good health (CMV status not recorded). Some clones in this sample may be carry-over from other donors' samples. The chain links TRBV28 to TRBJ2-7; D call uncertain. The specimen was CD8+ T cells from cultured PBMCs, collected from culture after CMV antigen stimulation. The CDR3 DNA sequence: TGTGCCAGCAGTTTAAACTTCCCCGGAAGCATCTACGAGCAGTACTTC. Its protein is CASSLNFPGSIYEQYF.